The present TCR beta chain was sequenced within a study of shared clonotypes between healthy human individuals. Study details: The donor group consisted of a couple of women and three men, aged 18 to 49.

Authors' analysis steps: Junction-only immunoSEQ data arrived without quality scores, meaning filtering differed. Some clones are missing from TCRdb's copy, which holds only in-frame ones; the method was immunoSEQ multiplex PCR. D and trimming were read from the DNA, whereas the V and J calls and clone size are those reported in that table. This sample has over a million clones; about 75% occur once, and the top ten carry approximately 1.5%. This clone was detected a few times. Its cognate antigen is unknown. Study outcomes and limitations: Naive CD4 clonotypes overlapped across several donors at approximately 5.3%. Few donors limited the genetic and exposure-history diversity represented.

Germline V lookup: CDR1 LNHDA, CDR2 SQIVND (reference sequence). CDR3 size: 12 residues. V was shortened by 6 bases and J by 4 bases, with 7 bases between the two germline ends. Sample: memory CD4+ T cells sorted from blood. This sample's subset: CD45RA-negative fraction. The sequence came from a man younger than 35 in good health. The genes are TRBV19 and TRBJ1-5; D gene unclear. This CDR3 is CASRPNNQPQHF. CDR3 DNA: TGTGCCAGTAGACCCAATAATCAGCCCCAGCATTTT.